This passage covers 8 T cell receptor beta chains from one sample sequenced in a study of regulatory T cells in long-lasting Graves disease. Described time point: persistent/refractory GD, antithyroid drugs over 5 years with positive TRAb. PBMC-derived RNA was used for the TCR library. The TCR beta library used iRepertoire HTBI primers with Arm-PCR amplification of CDR3. TCRdb processed the multiplex PCR reads anew with MiXCR; each CDR3 protein has one entry. The table lists a few hundred thousand distinct CDR3 sequences, roughly 24% of them singletons. The sequencing used peripheral blood mononuclear cells (PBMCs), collected when the disease was refractory, from a patient treated with antithyroid drugs. Every receptor here comes from a woman between 40 and 50 years old with Graves disease.

This clonotype was observed many times. The J gene is TRBJ2-7, the V gene TRBV28, with D unresolved. The germline gives CDR1 MDHEN, CDR2 SYDVKM. The CDR3 totals 17 residues. Trimming took 6 bases from V and 0 from J, leaving 21 bases between them. The CDR3 loop reads CASSPRPVFRTSYEQYF. The CDR3 DNA reads as TGTGCCAGCAGCCCTAGGCCTGTATTCAGGACCTCCTACGAGCAGTACTTC.

The chain employs TRBV19 and TRBJ1-5; 7 nucleotides line up with TRBD1. The V and J ends lost 4 bases and 3 bases, in that order; junction bases with no gene match: 3. CDR3 length: 14 residues. Germline V gene lookup returns CDR1 LNHDA and CDR2 SQIVND (reference sequence). Written as DNA, the CDR3 is TGTGCCAGTAGTAAGGACAGGTTCAATCAGCCCCAGCATTTT. Its translation is CASSKDRFNQPQHF.

Note on this clonotype: The CDR3 does not end in the conserved phenylalanine or tryptophan, so this is likely a read error. It is unclear where the CDR3 begins or ends on the DNA, so no DNA is shown, and the CDR3 is as TCRdb lists it. The chain uses TRBV6-1 and TRBJ1-4. Germline V gene lookup returns CDR1 MNHNS and CDR2 SASEGT. The CDR3 region is 14 residues in length, termini included. CDR3 region: CASSESPGVEKLLL.

This chain uses TRBV28 with TRBJ1-5; D is possibly TRBD1 (5 bases). Looked up from germline, CDR1 is MDHEN and CDR2 is SYDVKM. The CDR3 has 15 residues. V lost 6 bases to trimming and J lost 4 bases, with 16 bases between them. CDR3 nucleotides: TGTGCCAGCAGGGAGCGGGGGGTACTAAATCAGCCCCAGCATTTT. The encoded protein is CASRERGVLNQPQHF.

This sequence joins TRBV7-8 and TRBJ2-1; D is possibly TRBD1 (5 bases). V shed 7 bases and J shed 5 bases, with 21 bases lying between them. The V gene's germline CDR1 is SGHVS and CDR2 FQNEAQ. The CDR3 spans 16 residues. The CDR3 DNA is TGTGCCAGCACTCAATCCAATCGACAGCTGCACAATGAGCAGTTCTTC. Its protein is CASTQSNRQLHNEQFF.

This clonotype has a count of ten or more. A junction end diverges from the germline sequence, so it may reflect a read error. This chain connects TRBV7-2 to TRBJ2-5, with D maybe TRBD1 (5 bases). The CDR3 extends over 15 amino acids. Germline values: CDR1 SGHTA, CDR2 FQGNSA. In DNA, the CDR3 is TGTGCCAGCAGCCTAGGGGCTGCTCCCCAAGGGACCCAGTACTTC. Encoded protein: CASSLGAAPQGTQYF.

This chain joins TRBV12-3 or TRBV12-4 and TRBJ2-7; perhaps TRBD2 as D (6 bases). The CDR3 covers 16 residues. V lost 6 bases and J lost 0, with 18 bases in between. The CDR3 sequence is CASSVRPGLSSYEQYF. In DNA, the CDR3 is TGTGCCAGCAGCGTTAGGCCGGGACTGAGCTCCTACGAGCAGTACTTC.

There are many counts of this clonotype. This chain connects TRBV12-3 or TRBV12-4 to TRBJ1-4; a weak D match, TRBD1 (5 bases). Trimming pared 7 bases from V and 4 bases from J, leaving 13 bases between. The CDR3 runs to 14 residues. CDR3 residues: CASTKGQINEKLFF. CDR3 in DNA: TGTGCCAGCACCAAGGGGCAGATTAATGAAAAACTGTTTTTT.